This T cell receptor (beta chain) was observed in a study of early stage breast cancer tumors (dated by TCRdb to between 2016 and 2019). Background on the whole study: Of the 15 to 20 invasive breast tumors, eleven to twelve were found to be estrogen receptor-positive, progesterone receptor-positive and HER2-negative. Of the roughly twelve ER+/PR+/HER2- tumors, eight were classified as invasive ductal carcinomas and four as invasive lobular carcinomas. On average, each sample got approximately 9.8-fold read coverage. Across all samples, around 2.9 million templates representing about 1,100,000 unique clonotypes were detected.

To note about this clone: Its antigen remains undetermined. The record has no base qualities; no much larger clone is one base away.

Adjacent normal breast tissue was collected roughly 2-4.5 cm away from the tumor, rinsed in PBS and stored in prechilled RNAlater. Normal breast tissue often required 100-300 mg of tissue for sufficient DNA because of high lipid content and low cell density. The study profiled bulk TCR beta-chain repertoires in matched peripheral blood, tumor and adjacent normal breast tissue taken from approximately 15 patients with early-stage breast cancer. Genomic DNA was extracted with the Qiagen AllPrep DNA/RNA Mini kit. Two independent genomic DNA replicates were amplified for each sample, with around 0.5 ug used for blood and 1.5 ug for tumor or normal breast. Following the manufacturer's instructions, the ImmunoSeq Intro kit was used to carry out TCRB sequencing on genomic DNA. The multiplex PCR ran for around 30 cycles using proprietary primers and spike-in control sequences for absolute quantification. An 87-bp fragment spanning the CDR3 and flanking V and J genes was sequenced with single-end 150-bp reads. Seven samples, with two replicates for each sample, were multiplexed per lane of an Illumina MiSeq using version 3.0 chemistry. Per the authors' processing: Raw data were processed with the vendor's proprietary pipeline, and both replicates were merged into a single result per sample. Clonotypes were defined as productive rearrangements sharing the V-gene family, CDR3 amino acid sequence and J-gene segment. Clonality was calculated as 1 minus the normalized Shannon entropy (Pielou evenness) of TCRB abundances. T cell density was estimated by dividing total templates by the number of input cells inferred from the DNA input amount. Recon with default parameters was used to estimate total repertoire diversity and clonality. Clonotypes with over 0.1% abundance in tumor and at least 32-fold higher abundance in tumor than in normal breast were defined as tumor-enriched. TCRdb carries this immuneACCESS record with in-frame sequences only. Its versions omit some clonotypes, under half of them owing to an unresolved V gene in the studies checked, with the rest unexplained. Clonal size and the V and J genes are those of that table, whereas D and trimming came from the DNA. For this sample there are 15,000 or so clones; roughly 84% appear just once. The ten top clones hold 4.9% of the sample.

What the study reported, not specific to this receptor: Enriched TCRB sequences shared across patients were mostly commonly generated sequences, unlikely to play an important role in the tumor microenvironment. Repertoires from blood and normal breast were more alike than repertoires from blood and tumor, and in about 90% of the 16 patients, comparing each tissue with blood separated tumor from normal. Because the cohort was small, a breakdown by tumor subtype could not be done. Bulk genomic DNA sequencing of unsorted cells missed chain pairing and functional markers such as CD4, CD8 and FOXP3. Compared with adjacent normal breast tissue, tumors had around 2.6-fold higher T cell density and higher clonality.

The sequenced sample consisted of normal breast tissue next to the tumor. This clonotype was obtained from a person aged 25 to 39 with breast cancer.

The base sequence is TGTGCCAGCCGAGAGGGGGCCCTAAATAATTCACCCCTCCACTTT. It is translated as CASREGALNNSPLHF. The rearrangement joined TRBV27 to TRBJ1-6, with 7 middle bases fitting TRBD1. The germline V gene (reference sequence) supplies CDR1 MNHEY and CDR2 SMNVEV. Germline trimming amounts to 8 bases on V and 5 bases on J, with 9 as the count of junction bases outside the gene matches. The CDR3 spans 15 residues, from the cysteine through the phenylalanine. Only CDR3 DNA is held: 45 bases, read in frame from base 1.